The 5 T cell receptor beta chains listed next were all sequenced from one sample in a study of cytomegalovirus exposure and HLA in healthy donors. Researchers ran the PCR with 60 Vbeta and 13 Jbeta primers. Sequencing was performed with immunoSEQ multiplex PCR; in TCRdb, only in-frame clones are kept and a portion is missing. This table holds 99,000 or so clones, 10% found once. Material for sequencing was PBMCs. All receptors derive from a man in his forties or fifties in good health and CMV-seropositive.

The chain couples TRBV10-3 to TRBJ2-7; 8 bases align to TRBD1. The CDR3 consists of 13 residues. Germline assignment: CDR1 ENHRY and CDR2 SYGVKD. Trimming took 5 bases from V and 2 from J; bases not matched to a gene: 2. The CDR3 DNA reads TGTGCCATCAGTACGACAGGGGCCTACGAGCAGTACTTC. Translation: CAISTTGAYEQYF.

The sample holds a few counts of this clone. V gene TRBV27 combines with J gene TRBJ2-1; D might be TRBD1 (5 bases). CDR1 and CDR2 (germline): MNHEY, SMNVEV (reference sequence). The V gene lost 1 base and the J gene lost 6 bases, with 7 bases spanning the gap. The CDR3 has 13 amino acids. The CDR3 here is CASSLWGSNEQFF. CDR3 in DNA: TGTGCCAGCAGTTTATGGGGCTCCAATGAGCAGTTCTTC.

This clone has just a few counts. The V and J genes are TRBV28 and TRBJ2-5; 8 positions agree with TRBD1. V trimming: 6 bases; J trimming: 5 bases; junction bases outside the gene matches: 11. CDR3 length equals 15 residues. Germline V lookup: CDR1 MDHEN, CDR2 SYDVKM. CDR3 in amino acids: CASRSNSGGRETQYF. The CDR3 DNA reads TGTGCCAGCAGGTCTAACTCAGGGGGCCGGGAGACCCAGTACTTC. The full variable domain, rest sourced from reference TRBV28 and TRBJ2-5, is DVKVTQSSRYLVKRTGEKVFLECVQDMDHENMFWYRQDPGLGLRLIYFSYDVKMKEKGDIPEGYSVSREKKERFSLILESASTNQTSMYLCASRSNSGGRETQYFGPGTRLLVL.

In its sample, this clone was seen a few times. V is TRBV5-6 and J is TRBJ2-5; D not certain. V gave up 4 bases and J gave up 5 bases, with 12 bases separating them. The CDR3 covers 13 residues. From germline, CDR1 is SGHDT and CDR2 YYEEEE. The CDR3 DNA follows: TGTGCCAGCAGCCCGAGTGCCGGGGAGACCCAGTACTTC. It specifies CASSPSAGETQYF.

This clone occurred a few times. CDR3 residues: CASARTGGAGEQYF. CDR3 nucleotides: TGTGCCAGCGCCCGGACAGGGGGCGCGGGGGAGCAGTACTTC. The gene calls are TRBV7-6 and TRBJ2-7; 11 nucleotides agree with TRBD1. Germline CDR1 SGHVS, CDR2 FNYEAQ. The J segment lost 7 bases and the V segment lost 8 bases, leaving 10 bases of the junction unmatched. This CDR3 comprises 14 residues.